The clone carrying this TCR beta chain is a singleton in its sample. The data derive from a study of technical replicates of blood from several donors. The germline V gene has CDR1 SGHDN and CDR2 FVKESK. Deletions cut 0 bases from V and 4 bases from J, with 5 bases between. This CDR3 spans 13 amino acids. TCRdb's table, derived via immunoSEQ multiplex PCR, lists solely in-frame clones and lacks some. The sample gives about 97,000 clones, about 95% of which show up once; around 0.33% is in the top ten. V usage is TRBV14 and J usage is TRBJ2-3; the D is unclear. The source is a human donor in good health. The specimen was T cells isolated from PBMCs. For the CDR3, the DNA is TGTGCCAGCAGCCAAGAATTCGCAGATACGCAGTATTTT. This sequence encodes CASSQEFADTQYF.